The rows below give T cell receptor beta chains drawn from one sample of a study of T cells in Graves' hyperthyroidism and ophthalmopathy. TCRdb processed the multiplex PCR reads anew with MiXCR; each CDR3 protein has one entry. Among 300,000 to 450,000 distinct CDR3 sequences listed, 15% to 20% were seen once. The specimen was blood. The receptors come from a woman aged 40 to 50 with Graves' ophthalmopathy. CDR3s include the opening cysteine and the closing phenylalanine or tryptophan. D genes are given only for firm matches. Rows may omit the clone size; those that give it use once, few, many or a size class.

J,size,V,D,DNA,CDR3
TRBJ1-1,many,TRBV29-1,-,TGCAGCGCAGAGGGACACAGGAACACTGAAGCTTTCTTT,CSAEGHRNTEAFF
TRBJ2-7,many,TRBV24-1,-,TGTGCCACCGGGACCGTCCTTTCCTACGAGCAGTACTTC,CATGTVLSYEQYF
TRBJ2-7,many,TRBV6-1,TRBD2,TGTGCCAGCAGTGAGAAGACTAGCGGGAGATCCGAGCAGTACTTC,CASSEKTSGRSEQYF
TRBJ2-7,many,TRBV12-3/TRBV12-4,TRBD2,TGTGCCAGCAGGCGGGCGGGAGGGCTTAGCTCCTACGAGCAGTACTTC,CASRRAGGLSSYEQYF
TRBJ1-3,many,TRBV7-6,-,TGTGCCAGCAGCTCACTCTCTGGAAACACCGTATATTTT,CASSSLSGNTVYF
TRBJ1-2,many,TRBV20-1,-,TGCAGTGCAGGACTGGATTATGGCTACACCTTC,CSAGLDYGYTF
TRBJ1-1,many,TRBV4-1,TRBD1,TGCGCCAGCAGCCGTACTCCAGGGGGAGTGGACACTGAAGCTTTCTTT,CASSRTPGGVDTEAFF
TRBJ2-5,-,TRBV6-4,TRBD2,TGTGCCAGCTGGCGGGGGAACCAAGAGACCCAGTACTTC,CASWRGNQETQYF
TRBJ1-1,many,TRBV28,-,TGTGCCAGCAGTTTACTCACAACCACTGAAGCTTTCTTT,CASSLLTTTEAFF
TRBJ2-5,many,TRBV7-3,TRBD2,TGTGCCAGCAGCACCGCTAGCGGGAGCGGAGAGACCCAGTACTTC,CASSTASGSGETQYF